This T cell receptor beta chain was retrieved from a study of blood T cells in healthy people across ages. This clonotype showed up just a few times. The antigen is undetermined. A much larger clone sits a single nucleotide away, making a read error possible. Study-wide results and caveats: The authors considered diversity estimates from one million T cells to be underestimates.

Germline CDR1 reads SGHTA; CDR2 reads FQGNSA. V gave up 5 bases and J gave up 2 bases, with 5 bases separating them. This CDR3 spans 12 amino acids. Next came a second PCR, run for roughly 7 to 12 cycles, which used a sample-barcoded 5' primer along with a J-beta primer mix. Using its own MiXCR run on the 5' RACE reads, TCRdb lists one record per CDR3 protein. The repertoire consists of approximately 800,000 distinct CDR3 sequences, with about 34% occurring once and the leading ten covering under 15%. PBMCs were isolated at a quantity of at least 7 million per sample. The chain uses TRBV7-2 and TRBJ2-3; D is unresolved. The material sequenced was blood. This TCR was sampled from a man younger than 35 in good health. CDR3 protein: CASSHYTDTQYF. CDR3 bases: TGTGCCAGCAGCCACTACACAGATACGCAGTATTTT.